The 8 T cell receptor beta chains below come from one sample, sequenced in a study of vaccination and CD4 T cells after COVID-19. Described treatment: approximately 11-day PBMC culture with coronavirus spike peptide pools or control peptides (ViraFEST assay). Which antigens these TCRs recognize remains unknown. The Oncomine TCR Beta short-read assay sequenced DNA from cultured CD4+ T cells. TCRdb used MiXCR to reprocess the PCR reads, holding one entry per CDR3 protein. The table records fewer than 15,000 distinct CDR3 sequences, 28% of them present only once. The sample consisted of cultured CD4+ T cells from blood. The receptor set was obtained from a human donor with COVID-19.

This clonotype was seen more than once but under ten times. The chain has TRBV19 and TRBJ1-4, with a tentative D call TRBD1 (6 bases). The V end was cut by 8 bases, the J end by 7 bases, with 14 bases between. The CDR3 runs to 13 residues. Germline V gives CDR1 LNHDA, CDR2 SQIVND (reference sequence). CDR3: CASAGGGGEKLFF. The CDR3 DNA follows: TGTGCCAGTGCCGGAGGAGGGGGTGAAAAACTGTTTTTT. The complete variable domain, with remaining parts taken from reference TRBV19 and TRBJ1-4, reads DGGITQSPKYLFRKEGQNVTLSCEQNLNHDAMYWYRQDPGQGLRLIYYSQIVNDFQKGDIAEGYSVSREKKESFPLTVTSAQKNPTAFYLCASAGGGGEKLFFGSGTQLSVL.

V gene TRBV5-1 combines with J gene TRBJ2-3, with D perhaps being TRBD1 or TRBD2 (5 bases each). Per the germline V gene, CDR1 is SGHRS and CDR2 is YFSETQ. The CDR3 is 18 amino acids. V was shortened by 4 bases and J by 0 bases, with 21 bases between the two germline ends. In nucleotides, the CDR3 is TGCGCCAGCAGCCTCCCTCCCGGGGCAGGACCGAGCACAGATACGCAGTATTTT. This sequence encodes CASSLPPGAGPSTDTQYF.

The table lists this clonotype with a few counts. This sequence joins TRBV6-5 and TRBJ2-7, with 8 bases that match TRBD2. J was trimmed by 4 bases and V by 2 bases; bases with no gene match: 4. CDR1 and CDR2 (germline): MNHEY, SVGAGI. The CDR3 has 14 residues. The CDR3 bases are TGTGCCAGCAGTTACCGGGGACTAGGGTACGAGCAGTACTTC. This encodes CASSYRGLGYEQYF.

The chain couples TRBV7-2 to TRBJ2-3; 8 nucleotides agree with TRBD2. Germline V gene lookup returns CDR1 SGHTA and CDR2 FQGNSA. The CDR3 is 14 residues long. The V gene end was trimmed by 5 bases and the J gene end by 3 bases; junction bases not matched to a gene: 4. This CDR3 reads CASSPGLETDTQYF. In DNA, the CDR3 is TGTGCCAGCAGCCCGGGACTAGAAACAGATACGCAGTATTTT.

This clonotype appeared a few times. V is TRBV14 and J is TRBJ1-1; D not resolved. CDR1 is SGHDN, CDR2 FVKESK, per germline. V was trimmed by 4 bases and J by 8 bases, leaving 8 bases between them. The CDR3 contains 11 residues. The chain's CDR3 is CASSRGWEAFF. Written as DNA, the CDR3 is TGTGCCAGCAGCCGCGGGTGGGAAGCTTTCTTT.

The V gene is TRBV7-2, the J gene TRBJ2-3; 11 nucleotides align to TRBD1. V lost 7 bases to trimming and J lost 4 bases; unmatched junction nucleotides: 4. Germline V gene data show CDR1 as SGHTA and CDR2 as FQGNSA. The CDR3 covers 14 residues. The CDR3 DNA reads TGTGCCAGCACGCCGGGACAGGGGGCAGATACGCAGTATTTT. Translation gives CASTPGQGADTQYF.

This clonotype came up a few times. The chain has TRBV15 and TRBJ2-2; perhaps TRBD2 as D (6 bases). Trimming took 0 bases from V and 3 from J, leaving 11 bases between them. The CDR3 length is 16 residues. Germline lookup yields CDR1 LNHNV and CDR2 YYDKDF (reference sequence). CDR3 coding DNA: TGTGCCACCAGCAGAGATCCCGGGGGACACACCGGGGAGCTGTTTTTT. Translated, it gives CATSRDPGGHTGELFF.

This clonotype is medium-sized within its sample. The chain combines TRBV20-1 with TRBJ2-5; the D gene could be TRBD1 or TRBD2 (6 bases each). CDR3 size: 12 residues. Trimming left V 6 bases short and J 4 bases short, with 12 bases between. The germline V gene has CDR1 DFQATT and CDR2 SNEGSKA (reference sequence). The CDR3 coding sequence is TGCAGTGCACGGCCGGGGGCAGAGACCCAGTACTTC. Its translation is CSARPGAETQYF.